Listed below are T cell receptor beta chains from one sample, sequenced in a study of cytomegalovirus exposure and HLA in healthy donors. Profiled with immunoSEQ multiplex PCR; TCRdb holds only in-frame clones, not every one. The table includes more than 95,000 clones, roughly 78% detected once. The sample was PBMCs. Source of these receptors: a middle-aged woman in good health and CMV-seronegative. Each CDR3 is given with its conserved first and last residue.

V: TRBV2; J: TRBJ2-1; length: 15; CDR3: CASSTLAGGRNEQFF
V: TRBV6-1; J: TRBJ2-1; length: 14; CDR3: CASSDQGQNNEQFF
V: TRBV5-6; J: TRBJ1-2; length: 17; CDR3: CASSPRTGGRANYGYTF
V: TRBV7-9; J: TRBJ2-1; length: 14; CDR3: CASSVGGSYNEQFF
V: TRBV5-1; J: TRBJ1-6; length: 15; CDR3: CASSLVGQGGSPLHF
V: TRBV6-4; J: TRBJ2-5; length: 16; CDR3: CASSDSRKVPRETQYF
V: TRBV28; J: TRBJ2-5; length: 14; CDR3: CASSLEDSQETQYF
V: TRBV19; J: TRBJ2-1; length: 15; CDR3: CASKWGQGSYNEQFF
V: TRBV19; J: TRBJ1-1; length: 18; CDR3: CASSINAGGYTVPTEAFF
V: TRBV6-5; J: TRBJ2-2; length: 14; CDR3: CASRWRGRTGELFF
V: TRBV4-1; J: TRBJ2-7; length: 16; CDR3: CASSQDPDGGPYEQYF
V: TRBV9; J: TRBJ1-1; length: 15; CDR3: CASSVVNNMNTEAFF
V: TRBV6-5; J: TRBJ2-7; length: 11; CDR3: CASSNYFEQYF
V: TRBV27; J: TRBJ1-1; length: 14; CDR3: CASSPSTGNTEAFF
V: TRBV29-1; J: TRBJ2-2; length: 14; CDR3: CSVDRNPGTGELFF
V: TRBV18; J: TRBJ2-7; length: 12; CDR3: CASSRQGGEQYF
V: TRBV11-1; J: TRBJ1-1; length: 15; CDR3: CASSLAQTMNTEAFF
V: TRBV30; J: TRBJ2-3; length: 14; CDR3: CAWGLAGVSDTQYF
V: TRBV18; J: TRBJ1-1; length: 14; CDR3: CASSPRRTNTEAFF
V: TRBV7-3; J: TRBJ1-1; length: 13; CDR3: CASSVRGTSEAFF
V: TRBV9; J: TRBJ2-3; length: 16; CDR3: CASSVSRQGAWDTQYF
V: TRBV5-1; J: TRBJ1-5; length: 15; CDR3: CASSLPGGENQPQHF
V: TRBV7-9; J: TRBJ1-1; length: 13; CDR3: CASSFGQAGEAFF
V: TRBV7-9; J: TRBJ1-3; length: 16; CDR3: CASSLFSYRSGNTIYF
V: TRBV29-1; J: TRBJ2-7; length: 14; CDR3: CSVPSGRALGEQYF
V: TRBV5-5; J: TRBJ1-1; length: 13; CDR3: CASSQFPGIEAFF
V: TRBV7-9; J: TRBJ2-1; length: 15; CDR3: CASSLLRRTVNEQFF
V: TRBV28; J: TRBJ2-1; length: 15; CDR3: CASNPVRSSYNEQFF